A single sample is the source of the 32 T cell receptor beta chains below, sequenced in a study of cytomegalovirus exposure and HLA in healthy donors. With 60 Vbeta and 13 Jbeta primers, the PCR was carried out. The data were produced by immunoSEQ multiplex PCR, yet TCRdb's version contains in-frame clones alone and is incomplete. This sample carries 130,000 or so clones, approximately 80% of them seen once, and the ten largest clones take roughly 2%. The material sequenced was PBMCs. These receptors were taken from a young man in good health and CMV-seronegative.

The chain recombines TRBV5-1 with TRBJ2-2, with 8 nucleotides matching TRBD2. Trimming took 0 bases from V and 1 from J; bases not matched to a gene: 2. Per the germline V gene, CDR1 is SGHRS and CDR2 is YFSETQ. This CDR3 contains 16 residues. CDR3 DNA: TGCGCCAGCAGCTTGGGACTAGCGATGAACACCGGGGAGCTGTTTTTT. This translates into CASSLGLAMNTGELFF.

The gene calls are TRBV4-1 and TRBJ2-5, with no clear D. Germline lookup yields CDR1 MGHRA and CDR2 YSYEKL. The CDR3 is made up of 14 amino acids. Trimming left V 2 bases short and J 2 bases short, with 9 bases between. DNA of the CDR3: TGCGCCAGCAGCCAATTTTCCAGGCAAGAGACCCAGTACTTC. Protein product: CASSQFSRQETQYF.

This chain links TRBV2 with TRBJ2-1; 10 bases map to TRBD2. CDR1 and CDR2 (germline): SNHLY, FYNNEI. This CDR3 contains 15 residues. V trimming: 5 bases; J trimming: 2 bases; junction bases outside the gene matches: 3. The DNA for the CDR3 is TGTGCCAGCAGTATAGCGGGGGGCACCTACAATGAGCAGTTCTTC. Translated: CASSIAGGTYNEQFF.

The J gene is TRBJ2-6, the V gene TRBV2; maybe TRBD1 (5 bases). The CDR3 length is 15 residues. Trimming shortened V by 2 bases and J by 2 bases, and 7 bases separated the two germline ends. From germline, CDR1 is SNHLY and CDR2 FYNNEI. The CDR3 loop reads CASSERQTGANVLTF. For the CDR3, the DNA is TGTGCCAGCAGTGAACGACAGACTGGGGCCAACGTCCTGACTTTC.

J is TRBJ2-2 and V is TRBV2; 12 nucleotides line up with TRBD2. The CDR3 loop spans 16 amino acids. Germline V gene lookup returns CDR1 SNHLY and CDR2 FYNNEI. The junction had 2 bases not matched to a gene; V was cut back by 3 bases and J by 3 bases. CDR3 in DNA: TGTGCCAGCAGTGAGGCTAGCGGGGGGGACACCGGGGAGCTGTTTTTT. As protein: CASSEASGGDTGELFF.

This rearrangement joins TRBV7-9 to TRBJ2-5; no firm D call. V gave up 1 base and J gave up 4 bases, with 10 bases separating them. The length of the CDR3 is 14 residues. Germline CDR1 and CDR2: SEHNR and FQNEAQ (reference sequence). CDR3 region: CASSLVPGLETQYF. In DNA form, the CDR3 reads TGTGCCAGCAGCTTAGTTCCGGGTTTAGAGACCCAGTACTTC.

The sample holds a few counts of this clone. This sequence joins TRBV4-1 and TRBJ2-4, with 7 positions matching TRBD2. The CDR3 runs to 17 residues. From germline, CDR1 is MGHRA and CDR2 YSYEKL. The ends lost 1 base at V and 2 bases at J; junction bases unmatched: 8. The CDR3 nucleotides read TGCGCCAGCAGCCAAGGAAGCCAAGCGGGGACCAAAAACATTCAGTACTTC. Its translation is CASSQGSQAGTKNIQYF.

The chain recombines TRBV7-9 with TRBJ1-1; TRBD1 is a possible D gene (5 bases). Germline assignment: CDR1 SEHNR and CDR2 FQNEAQ (reference sequence). The CDR3 is 12 residues long. Trimming left V 4 bases short and J 8 bases short, with 11 bases between. This CDR3 reads CASSSATEEAFF. The DNA of the CDR3 is TGTGCCAGCAGCTCAGCGACAGAGGAAGCTTTCTTT. The full variable domain, completed using reference TRBV7-9 and TRBJ1-1, is DTGVSQNPRHKITKRGQNVTFRCDPISEHNRLYWYRQTLGQGPEFLTYFQNEAQLEKSRLLSDRFSAERPKGSFSTLEIQRTEQGDSAMYLCASSSATEEAFFGQGTRLTVV.

The chain couples TRBV18 to TRBJ2-7; a possible D gene is TRBD1 (5 bases). The CDR3 is made up of 14 amino acids. Germline CDR1 and CDR2: KGHSH and LQKENI. V gave up 2 bases and J gave up 3 bases, with 11 bases separating them. The CDR3 sequence: CASSPGQGSYEQYF. The CDR3 coding sequence is TGTGCCAGCTCACCAGGCCAGGGTAGCTACGAGCAGTACTTC.

This clone was counted once. V gene TRBV7-3 combines with J gene TRBJ2-6; D remains ambiguous. There are 15 residues in the CDR3. Germline assignment: CDR1 SGHTA and CDR2 FQGTGA. Trimming removed 3 bases at V and 0 bases at J, with 6 bases between. In DNA form, the CDR3 reads TGTGCCAGCAGCTTTGGCGGCTCTGGGGCCAACGTCCTGACTTTC. It yields the protein CASSFGGSGANVLTF.

This clone was observed a single time. This chain uses TRBV5-4 with TRBJ2-3, with 8 bases matching TRBD2. CDR3 length equals 13 residues. V dropped 4 bases and J dropped 4; count of bases not matched to a gene: 2. Germline assignment: CDR1 SGHNT and CDR2 YYREEE (reference sequence). CDR3 sequence: CASSPGGADTQYF. In DNA, the CDR3 is TGTGCCAGCAGCCCGGGGGGGGCAGATACGCAGTATTTT.

The chain recombines TRBV20-1 with TRBJ2-7; D gene uncertain. Per germline, CDR1 DFQATT and CDR2 SNEGSKA (reference sequence). This CDR3 spans 10 amino acids. Deletions cut 4 bases from V and 8 bases from J, with 9 bases between. CDR3 sequence reads: CSATIEKQYF. The CDR3 nucleotides are TGCAGTGCTACCATAGAGAAGCAGTACTTC.

The rearrangement links TRBV27 to TRBJ1-2, with TRBD1 matching over 7 bases. With 6 bases clipped from V and 8 bases from J, the junction kept 12 bases outside the gene matches. The germline V gene has CDR1 MNHEY and CDR2 SMNVEV (reference sequence). This CDR3 is 14 amino acids long. The CDR3 sequence: CASRAGQAVGGYTF. The CDR3 nucleotides read TGTGCCAGCAGAGCAGGACAGGCTGTTGGAGGCTACACCTTC.

This rearrangement joins TRBV14 to TRBJ1-3, with D perhaps matching TRBD1 (5 bases). The CDR3 spans 15 residues. Trimming cost V 4 bases and J 0 bases, with 10 bases left between them. Looked up from germline, CDR1 is SGHDN and CDR2 is FVKESK. The CDR3 is CASSRQPPSGNTIYF. CDR3 in DNA: TGTGCCAGCAGCCGACAGCCGCCCTCTGGAAACACCATATATTTT.

The V call is TRBV6-5, the J call TRBJ1-2; 8 positions agree with TRBD1. This CDR3 has 13 residues. The ends lost 11 bases at V and 7 bases at J; junction bases unmatched: 12. In germline, CDR1 is MNHEY, CDR2 SVGAGI. CDR3 nucleotide sequence: TGTGCCGTCGAGGGGACAGGCTCCGGTGGCTACACCTTC. It encodes CAVEGTGSGGYTF.

The chain is built from TRBV19 and TRBJ2-7; possible D gene TRBD1, 6 bases. The CDR3 totals 13 residues. CDR1 is LNHDA, CDR2 SQIVND, per germline (reference sequence). Trimming shortened V by 8 bases and J by 1 base, and 12 bases separated the two germline ends. This CDR3 reads CASGQTSSYEQYF. The CDR3 DNA reads as TGTGCCAGTGGACAGACCTCATCCTACGAGCAGTACTTC.

The chain is built from TRBV7-9 and TRBJ2-4, with 11 bases matching TRBD2. Germline V gene sequence: CDR1 SEHNR, CDR2 FQNEAQ (reference sequence). This CDR3 region has 19 residues. Trimming cost V 2 bases and J 0 bases; bases outside gene matches: 9. The CDR3 region has the DNA TGTGCCAGCAGCTTATACGCCCTAGCGGGGGGAGTAGCCAAAAACATTCAGTACTTC. Its protein product is CASSLYALAGGVAKNIQYF. The whole variable domain, filled in from reference TRBV7-9 and TRBJ2-4, reads DTGVSQNPRHKITKRGQNVTFRCDPISEHNRLYWYRQTLGQGPEFLTYFQNEAQLEKSRLLSDRFSAERPKGSFSTLEIQRTEQGDSAMYLCASSLYALAGGVAKNIQYFGAGTRLSVL.

The gene calls are TRBV6-4 and TRBJ1-3; maybe TRBD1 (5 bases). V was shortened by 1 base and J by 2 bases, with 15 bases between the two germline ends. Germline CDR1 is MRHNA and CDR2 is SNTAGT. The CDR3 is 17 residues long. In DNA, the CDR3 is TGTGCCAGCAGTGACTGGACCCTCGGGGGAGCTGGAAACACCATATATTTT. Translated: CASSDWTLGGAGNTIYF.

The rearrangement uses TRBV18 and TRBJ2-7; the match to TRBD1 covers 11 bases. The CDR3 runs to 14 residues. V was clipped by 4 bases and J by 3 bases; unmatched bases: 2. Germline values: CDR1 KGHSH, CDR2 LQKENI. DNA of the CDR3: TGTGCCAGCTCACGGACAGGGGGCAGCTACGAGCAGTACTTC. Translating it yields CASSRTGGSYEQYF.

The chain uses TRBV14 and TRBJ1-1, with 9 bases lining up with TRBD1. Unmatched junction bases numbered 6, after V lost 4 bases and J lost 6 bases. Germline V gene lookup returns CDR1 SGHDN and CDR2 FVKESK. This CDR3 region has 14 residues. CDR3 DNA: TGTGCCAGCAGCCCCGAGGGGACAGGGCCTGAAGCTTTCTTT. Its translation: CASSPEGTGPEAFF.

Only one count was recorded for this clone. The chain couples TRBV6-5 to TRBJ1-5; 11 positions match TRBD1. The V and J ends lost 10 bases and 7 bases, in that order; junction bases with no gene match: 6. Germline V gives CDR1 MNHEY, CDR2 SVGAGI. The CDR3 contains 13 residues. DNA of the CDR3: TGTGCCACCGGACAGGGGGCTACGCAGCCCCAGCATTTT. It codes for CATGQGATQPQHF.

V usage is TRBV4-3 and J usage is TRBJ2-6; a possible D gene is TRBD2 (5 bases). The CDR3 consists of 16 residues. Germline CDR1 is LGHNA and CDR2 is YSLEER. The V and J ends lost 2 bases and 0 bases respectively, with 8 bases between them. The CDR3 DNA follows: TGCGCCAGCAGCCAATTGGGGAGCTCTGGGGCCAACGTCCTGACTTTC. Its translation is CASSQLGSSGANVLTF.

The chain is built from TRBV15 and TRBJ2-2; TRBD2 agrees at 12 bases. The trim removed 2 bases at V and 0 bases at J, leaving 7 bases unmatched. Germline values: CDR1 LNHNV, CDR2 YYDKDF (reference sequence). This CDR3 has 19 amino acids. DNA for the CDR3: TGTGCCACCAGCAGAAATAAACTAGCGGGGGGTACGAACACCGGGGAGCTGTTTTTT. Residues: CATSRNKLAGGTNTGELFF.

The chain recombines TRBV18 with TRBJ1-1, with 11 bases aligning to TRBD1. This CDR3 has 13 amino acids. Losses at the gene ends were 6 bases for V and 11 bases for J; bases not matched to a gene: 8. Germline lookup yields CDR1 KGHSH and CDR2 LQKENI. The CDR3 DNA is TGTGCCAGCTCGAGCCGGGACAGGGGGGGGGCTTTCTTT. Protein: CASSSRDRGGAFF.

The chain carries TRBV4-3 and TRBJ1-1; weak D call: TRBD1 (6 bases). Trimming pared 0 bases from V and 3 bases from J, leaving 14 bases between. Germline V gene sequence: CDR1 LGHNA, CDR2 YSLEER. This CDR3 is 16 amino acids long. CDR3 loop: CASSQDRGRVDTEAFF. CDR3 nucleotides: TGCGCCAGCAGCCAAGATAGGGGGAGGGTAGACACTGAAGCTTTCTTT.

V gene TRBV5-4 combines with J gene TRBJ1-1; D might be TRBD1 (5 bases). Trimming left V 3 bases short and J 1 base short, with 10 bases between. CDR1 is SGHNT and CDR2 is YYREEE in the germline V gene (reference sequence). The CDR3 extends over 14 amino acids. In DNA, the CDR3 is TGTGCCAGCAGCTACGGACACTGGAACACTGAAGCTTTCTTT. Encoded protein: CASSYGHWNTEAFF. The complete variable domain, with remaining parts taken from reference TRBV5-4 and TRBJ1-1, reads ETGVTQSPTHLIKTRGQQVTLRCSSQSGHNTVSWYQQALGQGPQFIFQYYREEENGRGNFPPRFSGLQFPNYSSELNVNALELDDSALYLCASSYGHWNTEAFFGQGTRLTVV.

The CDR3 here is CASSPVATDTQYF. CDR3 DNA sequence: TGTGCCAGCTCACCGGTAGCGACAGATACGCAGTATTTT. The chain employs TRBV18 and TRBJ2-3; TRBD2 is a possible D gene (5 bases). The CDR3 extends over 13 amino acids. Germline values: CDR1 KGHSH, CDR2 LQKENI. V gave up 3 bases and J gave up 3 bases, with 7 bases separating them.

J is TRBJ1-1 and V is TRBV10-3, with 7 bases lining up with TRBD1. The CDR3 has 14 amino acids. V shed 10 bases, J shed 1 base, and the junction held 9 bases outside the gene matches. Germline V lookup: CDR1 ENHRY, CDR2 SYGVKD. As DNA, the CDR3 is TGTGCCACCAATGACCGGGACAGGAACACTGAAGCTTTCTTT. Protein sequence: CATNDRDRNTEAFF.

This clone was recorded only once. The chain recombines TRBV7-2 with TRBJ1-3; possibly TRBD1 for D (6 bases). The V gene lost 0 bases and the J gene lost 0 bases, with 12 bases spanning the gap. Germline values: CDR1 SGHTA, CDR2 FQGNSA. The CDR3 totals 17 residues. In nucleotides, the CDR3 is TGTGCCAGCAGCTTAGCGTGGGACAAATTCTCTGGAAACACCATATATTTT. Translation: CASSLAWDKFSGNTIYF. Combining the CDR3 with reference TRBV7-2 and TRBJ1-3 gives the whole variable domain GAGVSQSPSNKVTEKGKDVELRCDPISGHTALYWYRQSLGQGLEFLIYFQGNSAPDKSGLPSDRFSAERTGGSVSTLTIQRTQQEDSAVYLCASSLAWDKFSGNTIYFGEGSWLTVV.

CDR3 in amino acids: CASSHELDEQFF. CDR3 bases: TGTGCCAGCAGCCATGAACTGGATGAGCAGTTCTTC. The chain carries TRBV7-9 and TRBJ2-1; D ambiguous. Germline CDR1 and CDR2: SEHNR and FQNEAQ (reference sequence). The V and J ends lost 5 bases and 8 bases respectively, with 10 bases between them. The CDR3 covers 12 residues.

A single count supports this clone. V usage is TRBV10-3 and J usage is TRBJ1-5, with D maybe TRBD1 (6 bases). CDR1 is ENHRY, CDR2 SYGVKD, per germline. The CDR3 loop spans 15 amino acids. Trimming left V 8 bases short and J 3 bases short, with 17 bases between. The CDR3 nucleotides are TGTGCCATCCTAATACCGGACAGATTCAATCAGCCCCAGCATTTT. Translated, it gives CAILIPDRFNQPQHF.

The count of this clone is one. The chain links TRBV6-5 to TRBJ1-4, with 7 bases that match TRBD1. Trimming removed 4 bases from V and 8 bases from J; junction bases left unmatched: 7. Per germline, CDR1 MNHEY and CDR2 SVGAGI. The CDR3 spans 14 residues. CDR3 bases: TGTGCCAGCAGTTCTCGACAGGGTGGGGAAAAACTGTTTTTT. Protein product: CASSSRQGGEKLFF.